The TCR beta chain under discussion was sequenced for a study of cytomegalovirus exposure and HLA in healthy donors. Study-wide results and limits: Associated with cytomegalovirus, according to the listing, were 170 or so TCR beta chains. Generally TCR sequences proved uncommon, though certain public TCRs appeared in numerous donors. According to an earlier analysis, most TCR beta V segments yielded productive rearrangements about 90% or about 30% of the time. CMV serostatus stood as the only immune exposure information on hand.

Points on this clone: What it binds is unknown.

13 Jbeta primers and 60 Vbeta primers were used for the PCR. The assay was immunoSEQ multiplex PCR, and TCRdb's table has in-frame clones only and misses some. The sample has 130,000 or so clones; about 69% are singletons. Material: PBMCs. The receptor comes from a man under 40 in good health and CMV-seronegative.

The CDR3 protein is CASLSGGVNEKLFF. CDR3 bases: TGTGCCAGCCTATCGGGGGGAGTTAATGAAAAACTGTTTTTT. V is TRBV28 and J is TRBJ1-4, with D perhaps matching TRBD1 (5 bases). Germline V gene sequence: CDR1 MDHEN, CDR2 SYDVKM. V lost 8 bases and J lost 4, with 14 bases in between. The CDR3 contains 14 residues.